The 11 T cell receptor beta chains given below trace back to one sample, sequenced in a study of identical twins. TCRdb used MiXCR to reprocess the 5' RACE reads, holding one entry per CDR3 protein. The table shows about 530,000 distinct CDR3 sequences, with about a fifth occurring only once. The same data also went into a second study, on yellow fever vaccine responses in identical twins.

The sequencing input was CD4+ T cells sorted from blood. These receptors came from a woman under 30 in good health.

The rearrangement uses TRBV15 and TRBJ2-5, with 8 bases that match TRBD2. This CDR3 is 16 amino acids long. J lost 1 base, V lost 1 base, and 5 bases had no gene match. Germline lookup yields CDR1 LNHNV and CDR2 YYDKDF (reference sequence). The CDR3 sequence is CATSRGSGSAQETQYF. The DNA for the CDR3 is TGTGCCACCAGCAGAGGAAGCGGGAGCGCCCAAGAGACCCAGTACTTC. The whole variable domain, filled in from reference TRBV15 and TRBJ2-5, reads DAMVIQNPRYQVTQFGKPVTLSCSQTLNHNVMYWYQQKSSQAPKLLFHYYDKDFNNEADTPDNFQSRRPNTSFCFLDIRSPGLGDTAMYLCATSRGSGSAQETQYFGPGTRLLVL.

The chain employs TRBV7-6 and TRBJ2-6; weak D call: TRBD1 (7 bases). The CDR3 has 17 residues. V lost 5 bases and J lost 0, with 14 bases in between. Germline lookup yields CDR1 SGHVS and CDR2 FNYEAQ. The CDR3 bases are TGTGCCAGCAGCCCGCGGGACAGCAGCTCTGGGGCCAACGTCCTGACTTTC. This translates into CASSPRDSSSGANVLTF.

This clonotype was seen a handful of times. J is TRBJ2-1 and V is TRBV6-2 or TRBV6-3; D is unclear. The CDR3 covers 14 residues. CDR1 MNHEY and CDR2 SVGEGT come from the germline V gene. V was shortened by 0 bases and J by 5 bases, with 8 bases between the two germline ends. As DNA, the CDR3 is TGTGCCAGCAGTTACTCATTACTTAACAATGAGCAGTTCTTC. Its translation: CASSYSLLNNEQFF.

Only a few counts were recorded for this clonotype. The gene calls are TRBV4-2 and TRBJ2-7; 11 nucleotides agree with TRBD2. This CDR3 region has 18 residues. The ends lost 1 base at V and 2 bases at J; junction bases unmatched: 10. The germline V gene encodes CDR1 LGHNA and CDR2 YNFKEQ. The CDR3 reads CASSQVGGGTSGTYEQYF. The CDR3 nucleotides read TGTGCCAGCAGCCAAGTTGGGGGAGGGACTAGCGGAACCTACGAGCAGTACTTC.

The CDR3 DNA sequence: TGTGCCAGCTCACCACCGTTCGGATCTGGGGCCAACGTCCTGACTTTC. Translated: CASSPPFGSGANVLTF. The rearrangement links TRBV18 to TRBJ2-6, with D uncertain. The CDR3 covers 16 residues. Trimming took 0 bases from V and 1 from J, leaving 7 bases between them. Germline V gives CDR1 KGHSH, CDR2 LQKENI.

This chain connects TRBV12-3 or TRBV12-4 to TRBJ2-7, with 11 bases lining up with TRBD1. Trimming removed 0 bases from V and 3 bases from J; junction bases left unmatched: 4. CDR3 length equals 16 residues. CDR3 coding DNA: TGTGCCAGCAGTTTAGCGCTGGGACAGGGGGTCTACGAGCAGTACTTC. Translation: CASSLALGQGVYEQYF.

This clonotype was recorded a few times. This CDR3 is CASSLSSIGGYTEAFF. CDR3 in DNA: TGTGCCAGCAGTTTATCCAGCATCGGGGGGTACACTGAAGCTTTCTTT. The chain has TRBV27 and TRBJ1-1, with TRBD1 as a possible D gene (5 bases). V lost 0 bases and J 3 bases, leaving 14 bases between the germline ends. Per germline, CDR1 MNHEY and CDR2 SMNVEV (reference sequence). The length of the CDR3 is 16 residues.

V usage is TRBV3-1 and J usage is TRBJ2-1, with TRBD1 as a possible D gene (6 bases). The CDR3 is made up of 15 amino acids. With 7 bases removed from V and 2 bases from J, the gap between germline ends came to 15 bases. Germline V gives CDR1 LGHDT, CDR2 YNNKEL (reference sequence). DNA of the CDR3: TGTGCCAGCAACCAGAGAGACAGGACCTACAATGAGCAGTTCTTC. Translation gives CASNQRDRTYNEQFF.

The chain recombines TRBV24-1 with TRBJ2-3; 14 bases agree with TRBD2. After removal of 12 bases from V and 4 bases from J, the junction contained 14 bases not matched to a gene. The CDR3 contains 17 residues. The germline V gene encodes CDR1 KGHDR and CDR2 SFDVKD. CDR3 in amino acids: CAASGTSGSLSADTQYF. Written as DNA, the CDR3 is TGTGCCGCCTCCGGGACTAGCGGGAGTCTTTCGGCAGATACGCAGTATTTT.

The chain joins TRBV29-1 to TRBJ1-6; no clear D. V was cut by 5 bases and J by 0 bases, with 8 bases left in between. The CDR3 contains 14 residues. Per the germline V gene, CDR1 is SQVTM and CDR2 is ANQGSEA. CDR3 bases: TGCAGCGTTCGGGCGAGCTCCTATAATTCACCCCTCCACTTT. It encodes CSVRASSYNSPLHF.

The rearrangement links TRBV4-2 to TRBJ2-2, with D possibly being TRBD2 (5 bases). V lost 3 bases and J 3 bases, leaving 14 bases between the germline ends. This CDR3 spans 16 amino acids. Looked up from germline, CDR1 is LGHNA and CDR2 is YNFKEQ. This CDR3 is CASSQERLSDTGELFF. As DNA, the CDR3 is TGTGCCAGCAGCCAGGAGCGGCTTTCGGACACCGGGGAGCTGTTTTTT.